This TCR beta chain was retrieved from a study of beta chain features in type 1 diabetes. Study-level results: Shorter TCRB CDR3s, moderately but significantly so, marked every one of the four CD4+ subsets in Type 1 diabetes patients. Within patients, naive, central memory and Treg TCRB repertoires seemed more similar than within healthy donors.

Per the germline V gene, CDR1 is SGHTA and CDR2 is FQGTGA. Trimming took off 0 bases at V and 0 bases at J, with 12 bases between the two ends. CDR3 size: 17 residues. In this sample, this clone turned up a few times. Its antigen is still unknown. TCRB transcripts that were expressed got sequenced, as all of the isolated RNA had been reverse transcribed. Here immunoSEQ multiplex PCR was the method, and the copy in TCRdb shows in-frame clones only, minus some. Here the sample spans about 150,000 clones, around 10% being singletons. The source is a young man in good health. V and J are TRBV7-3 and TRBJ2-4, with D possibly TRBD2 on 6 matching bases. The source material was central memory CD4+ T cells from blood. The CDR3 coding sequence is TGTGCCAGCAGCTTAACTGGCGGGGAGGCAGCCAAAAACATTCAGTACTTC. Translated: CASSLTGGEAAKNIQYF.